Following are 22 T cell receptor beta chains from one sample sequenced in a study of human T cells and chemical hapten exposure. As to time point: pre-sensitization, week 0. Treatment defined: therapeutic diphenylcyclopropenone sensitization with weekly scalp DPC. MiXCR, applied by TCRdb to the RACE reads, yields one record per CDR3 protein. The table lists around 300,000 distinct CDR3 sequences, around 5.5% of them singletons. Material: whole blood, obtained in connection with sensitization to the hapten diphenylcyclopropenone (DPC). Receptors were obtained from a woman between 18 and 30 years old with alopecia areata. Some clones in this sample may be carry-over from other donors' samples.

The chain joins TRBV2 to TRBJ2-3, with 7 bases that match TRBD2. The J segment lost 4 bases and the V segment lost 0 bases, leaving 4 bases of the junction unmatched. Germline-derived CDR1 and CDR2 are SNHLY and FYNNEI. This CDR3 has 15 residues. This CDR3 reads CASSEAAGDADTQYF. CDR3 sequence (DNA): TGTGCCAGCAGTGAAGCGGCGGGGGACGCAGATACGCAGTATTTT.

This clonotype was detected ten times or more. J is TRBJ2-1 and V is TRBV12-5; D not resolved. Germline V gives CDR1 LGHNT, CDR2 FRNRAP. The CDR3 is 17 amino acids. Trimming stripped 4 bases from V and 0 bases from J, with 16 bases between. This CDR3 is CASGYYSFVSSYNEQFF. The CDR3 DNA sequence: TGTGCTAGTGGTTATTACAGTTTCGTGAGCTCCTACAATGAGCAGTTCTTC.

Ten or more counts support this clonotype. The chain combines TRBV9 with TRBJ2-7; D is unclear. V lost 0 bases and J 7 bases, leaving 11 bases between the germline ends. CDR1 and CDR2 (germline): SGDLS, YYNGEE. CDR3 length equals 13 residues. The CDR3 reads CASSVGPDREQYF. The CDR3 DNA reads as TGTGCCAGCAGCGTAGGGCCCGACCGAGAGCAGTACTTC.

The chain carries TRBV7-9 and TRBJ2-3; D gene ambiguous. Trimming removed 5 bases at V and 0 bases at J, with 9 bases between. CDR1 is SEHNR and CDR2 is FQNEAQ in the germline V gene (reference sequence). The CDR3 consists of 14 residues. Here the CDR3 DNA reads TGTGCCAGCAGCCTTTTGTTCAGCACAGATACGCAGTATTTT. Its translation is CASSLLFSTDTQYF. Combining the CDR3 with reference TRBV7-9 and TRBJ2-3 gives the whole variable domain DTGVSQNPRHKITKRGQNVTFRCDPISEHNRLYWYRQTLGQGPEFLTYFQNEAQLEKSRLLSDRFSAERPKGSFSTLEIQRTEQGDSAMYLCASSLLFSTDTQYFGPGTRLTVL.

This clonotype was seen ten or more times. This chain uses TRBV6-6 with TRBJ1-6; 7 bases map to TRBD1. CDR3 length: 14 residues. Germline lookup yields CDR1 MNHNY and CDR2 SVGAGI (reference sequence). The junction had 3 bases not matched to a gene; V was cut back by 2 bases and J by 8 bases. The CDR3 DNA sequence: TGTGCCAGCAGTTACAGGGGGCTGGATTCACCCCTCCACTTT. Translated, it gives CASSYRGLDSPLHF.

This chain links TRBV6-2 or TRBV6-3 with TRBJ2-3, with a weak D call TRBD2 (7 bases). V was pared by 8 bases and J by 0 bases, with 12 bases between. The CDR3 length is 14 residues. Germline CDR1 is MNHEY and CDR2 is SVGEGT. The CDR3, as DNA: TGTGCCAGCGGGGAGGGGGTAAGCACAGATACGCAGTATTTT. As protein: CASGEGVSTDTQYF.

This clonotype was seen ten or more times. The chain employs TRBV19 and TRBJ1-2, with unresolved D. The CDR3 totals 13 residues. Trimming took off 5 bases at V and 5 bases at J, with 12 bases between the two ends. Germline V CDR1 and CDR2: LNHDA, SQIVND (reference sequence). The CDR3, as DNA: TGTGCCAGTAGTCTCAGGACGGCGTATGGCTACACCTTC. Translating gives CASSLRTAYGYTF.

The table lists this clonotype with many counts. This chain links TRBV3-1 with TRBJ2-1, with D perhaps TRBD2 (5 bases). This CDR3 is built from 14 residues. The V and J ends lost 0 bases and 7 bases respectively, with 10 bases between them. CDR1 is LGHDT and CDR2 is YNNKEL in the germline V gene (reference sequence). CDR3 in DNA: TGTGCCAGCAGCCAAGATTCACGGGGAAATGAGCAGTTCTTC. Its protein is CASSQDSRGNEQFF.

The rearrangement links TRBV29-1 to TRBJ2-1; TRBD1 agrees at 7 bases. The CDR3 is 15 residues long. CDR1 is SQVTM and CDR2 is ANQGSEA in the germline V gene. J gave up 6 bases and V 3 bases, and 11 bases lay outside the gene matches. CDR3 nucleotides: TGCAGCGTTGATCCGGCAGGGGGTGCGATCAATGAGCAGTTCTTC. This codes for CSVDPAGGAINEQFF.

This clonotype was seen only a few times. The chain uses TRBV4-2 and TRBJ2-2; D may match TRBD1 or TRBD2 (5 bases each). The CDR3 runs 17 residues. Trimming removed 0 bases at V and 0 bases at J, with 11 bases between. Germline V gives CDR1 LGHNA, CDR2 YNFKEQ. CDR3 in DNA: TGTGCCAGCAGCCAAGACTGGGGGTCTGCGAACACCGGGGAGCTGTTTTTT. It codes for CASSQDWGSANTGELFF.

This clonotype came up a few times. This sequence joins TRBV3-1 and TRBJ1-2; D perhaps matches TRBD1 (5 bases). Trimming took off 4 bases at V and 8 bases at J, with 8 bases between the two ends. In germline, CDR1 is LGHDT, CDR2 YNNKEL (reference sequence). CDR3 length equals 11 residues. DNA for the CDR3: TGTGCCAGCAGCCGAGACAGAGGCTACACCTTC. It translates to CASSRDRGYTF.

The chain is built from TRBV4-3 and TRBJ2-2, with D possibly TRBD2 on 6 matching bases. CDR1 is LGHNA, CDR2 YSLEER, per germline. The length of the CDR3 is 17 residues. V gave up 0 bases and J gave up 6 bases, with 17 bases separating them. The CDR3 nucleotides read TGCGCCAGCAGCCAAGACCGGGACTTTCAAGCTTCCGGGGAGCTGTTTTTT. Protein: CASSQDRDFQASGELFF.

This clonotype was recorded at least ten times. The rearrangement joins TRBV3-1 to TRBJ2-7; 11 bases agree with TRBD1. Trimming removed 3 bases from V and 7 bases from J; junction bases left unmatched: 2. Germline lookup yields CDR1 LGHDT and CDR2 YNNKEL (reference sequence). The length of the CDR3 is 13 residues. CDR3 DNA: TGTGCCAGCAGCCAGGACAGGGGGCGGGAGCAGTACTTC. It specifies CASSQDRGREQYF.

This clonotype was observed a handful of times. This chain uses TRBV20-1 with TRBJ2-7; no firm D call. The CDR3 consists of 12 residues. V dropped 4 bases and J dropped 3 bases, with 10 bases sitting between them. Germline CDR1 reads DFQATT; CDR2 reads SNEGSKA (reference sequence). This chain's CDR3 is CSATLIDYEQYF. CDR3 coding DNA: TGCAGTGCTACCCTGATTGACTACGAGCAGTACTTC.

This clonotype was counted at least ten times. The chain employs TRBV5-5 and TRBJ1-6; no reliable D call. With 6 bases removed from V and 5 bases from J, the gap between germline ends came to 21 bases. The CDR3 is 17 amino acids. Germline V lookup: CDR1 SGHKS, CDR2 YYEKEE (reference sequence). CDR3 amino acids: CASTNSLSAPHNSPLHF. The CDR3, as DNA: TGTGCCAGCACCAACTCCCTAAGCGCCCCCCATAATTCACCCCTCCACTTT.

This clonotype was seen a handful of times. The CDR3 DNA reads as TGTGCCAGCAGAAGGGGTACGGGGGGTGAGCAGTTCTTC. It yields the protein CASRRGTGGEQFF. The gene calls are TRBV12-3 or TRBV12-4 and TRBJ2-1; TRBD2 matches 7 bases. The CDR3 contains 13 residues. J lost 9 bases, V lost 6 bases, and 8 bases had no gene match.

This clonotype came up a few times. The genes are TRBV6-5 and TRBJ2-7, with D possibly matching TRBD1 (6 bases). V was clipped by 2 bases and J by 6 bases, with 11 bases between them. This CDR3 comprises 13 residues. CDR1 and CDR2 (germline): MNHEY, SVGAGI. CDR3 residues: CASSYQQGPEQYF. For the CDR3, the DNA is TGTGCCAGCAGTTACCAACAGGGTCCCGAGCAGTACTTC.

This clonotype was seen ten or more times. The V and J genes are TRBV20-1 and TRBJ1-1; no clear D. This CDR3 region has 12 residues. Germline V gene data show CDR1 as DFQATT and CDR2 as SNEGSKA (reference sequence). V was shortened by 4 bases and J by 3 bases, with 9 bases between the two germline ends. The DNA of the CDR3 is TGCAGTGCTACACCTACGGACACTGAAGCTTTCTTT. Translation: CSATPTDTEAFF.

This clonotype turned up a few times. This chain joins TRBV28 and TRBJ1-2; 7 nucleotides align to TRBD1. This CDR3 is built from 14 residues. J was trimmed by 3 bases and V by 1 base; bases with no gene match: 2. Germline assignment: CDR1 MDHEN and CDR2 SYDVKM. The CDR3 region has the DNA TGTGCCAGCAGTTTATTAGGGACAGACTATGGCTACACCTTC. Amino acids: CASSLLGTDYGYTF.

This clonotype was counted a few times. This chain links TRBV7-9 with TRBJ1-2, with a weak D call TRBD1 (5 bases). Trimming shortened V by 3 bases and J by 6 bases, and 32 bases separated the two germline ends. The CDR3 spans 20 residues. Per germline, CDR1 SEHNR and CDR2 FQNEAQ (reference sequence). In nucleotides, the CDR3 is TGTGCCAGCAGCTTGGGCCCCGTTCCTTTAACGCCGGGGGTGTACAATGGCTACACCTTC. This sequence encodes CASSLGPVPLTPGVYNGYTF.

This clonotype was observed a handful of times. The chain is built from TRBV29-1 and TRBJ1-2; tentative D call: TRBD1 (5 bases). This CDR3 comprises 11 residues. Trimming stripped 8 bases from V and 8 bases from J, with 15 bases between. In germline, CDR1 is SQVTM, CDR2 ANQGSEA. The CDR3 protein is CSPYFQGGYTF. CDR3 DNA sequence: TGCAGCCCATATTTTCAGGGAGGCTACACCTTC.

V is TRBV5-1 and J is TRBJ2-3; 11 nucleotides align to TRBD2. Germline loops: CDR1 SGHRS, CDR2 YFSETQ. V shed 4 bases, J shed 6 bases, and the junction held 16 bases outside the gene matches. The CDR3 sequence is 18 residues long. CDR3 sequence: CASSHRRYPSGGPDTQYF. The CDR3 nucleotides are TGCGCCAGCAGCCATAGAAGATACCCTAGCGGGGGGCCGGATACGCAGTATTTT.